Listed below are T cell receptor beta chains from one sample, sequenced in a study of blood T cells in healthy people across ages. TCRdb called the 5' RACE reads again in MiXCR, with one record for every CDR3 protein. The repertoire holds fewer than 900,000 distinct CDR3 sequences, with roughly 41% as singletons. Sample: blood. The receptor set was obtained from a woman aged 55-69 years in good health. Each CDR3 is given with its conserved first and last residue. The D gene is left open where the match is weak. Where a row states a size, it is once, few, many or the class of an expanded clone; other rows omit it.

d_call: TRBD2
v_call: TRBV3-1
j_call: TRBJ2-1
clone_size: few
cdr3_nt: TGTGCCAGCAGCCCACCGGGACTAGCAGGCAATGAGCAGTTCTTC
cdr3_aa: CASSPPGLAGNEQFF

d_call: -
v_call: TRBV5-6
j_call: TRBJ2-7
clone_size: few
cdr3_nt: TGTGCCAGCAGCTTAAGTCGGGGATCCGAGCAGTACTTC
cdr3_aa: CASSLSRGSEQYF

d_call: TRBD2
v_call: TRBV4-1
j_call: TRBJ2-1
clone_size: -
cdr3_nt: TGCGCCAGCAGCCATCACTCCGGGACTAGCGGGGGGGTTATCTACAATGAGCAGTTCTTC
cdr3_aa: CASSHHSGTSGGVIYNEQFF

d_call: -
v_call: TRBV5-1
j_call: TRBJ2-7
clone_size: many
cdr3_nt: TGCGCCAGCAGTAACGGCGAAGGTTACGAGCAGTACTTC
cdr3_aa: CASSNGEGYEQYF

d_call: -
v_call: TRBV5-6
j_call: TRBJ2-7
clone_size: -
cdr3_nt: TGTGCCAGCAGCCCTAGCTGGGGGCCCTACGAGCAGTACTTC
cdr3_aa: CASSPSWGPYEQYF

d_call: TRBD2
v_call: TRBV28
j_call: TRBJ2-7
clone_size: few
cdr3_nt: TGTGCCAGCGGGGGACTAGCGGGAGTCGAGCAGTACTTC
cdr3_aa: CASGGLAGVEQYF

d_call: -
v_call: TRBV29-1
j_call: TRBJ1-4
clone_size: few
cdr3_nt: TGCAGCGTTCGACAGCAACCTAATGAAAAACTGTTTTTT
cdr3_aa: CSVRQQPNEKLFF

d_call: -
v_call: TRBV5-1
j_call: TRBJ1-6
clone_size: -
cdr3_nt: TGCGCCAGCAGCACGGCTGGGGGCGGCAATTCACCCCTCCACTTT
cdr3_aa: CASSTAGGGNSPLHF

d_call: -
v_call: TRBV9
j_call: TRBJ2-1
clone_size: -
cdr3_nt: TGTGCCAGCAGCGCAGCTAGCTTCCACAATGAGCAGTTCTTC
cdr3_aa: CASSAASFHNEQFF

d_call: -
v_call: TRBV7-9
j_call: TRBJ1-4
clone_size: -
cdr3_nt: TGTGCCAGCAGCTTAGTTGCGGTTACTAAGGAAAAACTGTTTTTT
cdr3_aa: CASSLVAVTKEKLFF

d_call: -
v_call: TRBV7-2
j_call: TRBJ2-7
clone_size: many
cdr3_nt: TGTGCCAGCAGCCGTCGTGGAGAAGAGCAGTACTTC
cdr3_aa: CASSRRGEEQYF

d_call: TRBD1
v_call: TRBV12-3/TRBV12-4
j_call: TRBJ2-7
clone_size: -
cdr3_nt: TGTGCCAGCAGTTCGTCCCGGGACAGCTACGAGCAGTACTTC
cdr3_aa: CASSSSRDSYEQYF

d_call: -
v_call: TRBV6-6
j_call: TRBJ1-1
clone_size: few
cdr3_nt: TGTGCCAGCAGTTACCGGGAAGGGGGAACTGAAGCTTTCTTT
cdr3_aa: CASSYREGGTEAFF

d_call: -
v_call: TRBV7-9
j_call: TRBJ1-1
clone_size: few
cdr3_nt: TGTGCCAGCATTCCCCCCTGGGGGGGGGCCCGGGAAGCTTTCTTT
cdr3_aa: CASIPPWGGAREAFF

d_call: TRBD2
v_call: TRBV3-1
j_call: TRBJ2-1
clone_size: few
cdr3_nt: TGTGCCAGCAGCCAAGGACTAGCGGGATCCGATGAGCAGTTCTTC
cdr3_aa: CASSQGLAGSDEQFF

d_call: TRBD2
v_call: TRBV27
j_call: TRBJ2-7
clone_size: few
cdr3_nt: TGTGCCAGCAGTTCGTCCCCGGGACTAGCGGGCTCCCAGTACTTC
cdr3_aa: CASSSSPGLAGSQYF

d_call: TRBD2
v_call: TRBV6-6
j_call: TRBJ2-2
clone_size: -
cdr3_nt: TGTGCCAGCAGTTACCCGGGGGGGCCTAACACCGGGGAGCTGTTTTTT
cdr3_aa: CASSYPGGPNTGELFF

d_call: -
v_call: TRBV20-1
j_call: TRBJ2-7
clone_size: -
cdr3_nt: TGCAGTGCTAGAGAAAGCGGGTACTCCTACGAGCAGTACTTC
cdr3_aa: CSARESGYSYEQYF

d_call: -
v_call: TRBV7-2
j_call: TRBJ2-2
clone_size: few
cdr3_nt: TGTGCCAGCAGCACCCCCACAGGGACGAACACCGGGGAGCTGTTTTTT
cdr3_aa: CASSTPTGTNTGELFF

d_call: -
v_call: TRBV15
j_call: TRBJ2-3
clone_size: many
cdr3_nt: TGTGCCACCAGCAGAGATGGGGGGAAGTCAGATACGCAGTATTTT
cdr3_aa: CATSRDGGKSDTQYF

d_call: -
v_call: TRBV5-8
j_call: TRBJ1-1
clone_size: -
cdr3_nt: TGTGCCAGCACTGGACGGATACGGAACACTGAAGCTTTCTTT
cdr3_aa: CASTGRIRNTEAFF

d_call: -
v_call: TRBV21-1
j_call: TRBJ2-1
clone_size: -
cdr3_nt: TGTGCCAGCAGCAAAGGTACACTAGCGGGAGGCAAGGGCTACAATGAGCAGTTCTTC
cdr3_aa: CASSKGTLAGGKGYNEQFF

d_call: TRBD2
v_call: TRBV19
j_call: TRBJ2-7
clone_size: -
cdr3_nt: TGTGCCAGTAGTACGAACGATGTCGGGAGGGCCGCCGAGCAGTACTTC
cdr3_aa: CASSTNDVGRAAEQYF

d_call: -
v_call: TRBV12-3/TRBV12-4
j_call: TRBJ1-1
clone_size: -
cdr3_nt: TGTGCCAGCAGTTTAGCGCGGGGACAACTTGAAGCTTTCTTT
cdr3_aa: CASSLARGQLEAFF

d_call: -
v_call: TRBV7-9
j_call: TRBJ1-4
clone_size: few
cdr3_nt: TGTGCCAGCAGCTTAGTGACTACTAATGAAAAACTGTTTTTT
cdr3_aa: CASSLVTTNEKLFF

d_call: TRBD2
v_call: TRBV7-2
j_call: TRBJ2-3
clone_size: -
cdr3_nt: TGTGCCAGCAGCTTTAGCGGGTCTCAGAGAGATACGCAGTATTTT
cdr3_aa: CASSFSGSQRDTQYF

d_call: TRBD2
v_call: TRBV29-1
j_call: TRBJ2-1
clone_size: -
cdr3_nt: TGCAGCGTTGAGTGGACTAGGGAAAATGAGCAGTTCTTC
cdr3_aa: CSVEWTRENEQFF

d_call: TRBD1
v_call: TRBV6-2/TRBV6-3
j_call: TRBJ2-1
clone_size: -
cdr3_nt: TGTGCCAGCAGTACGACAGGGACCGGTGAGCAGTTCTTC
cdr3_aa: CASSTTGTGEQFF

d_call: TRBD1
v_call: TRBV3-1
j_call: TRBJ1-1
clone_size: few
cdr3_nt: TGTGCCAGCAGCCAACCCGGGAGACAGGGGGCCGGCGCTTTCTTT
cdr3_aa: CASSQPGRQGAGAFF

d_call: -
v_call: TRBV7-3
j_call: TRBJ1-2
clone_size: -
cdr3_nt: TGTGCCAGCAGCTTAACGTGGCAAGATGGCTACACCTTC
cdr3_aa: CASSLTWQDGYTF

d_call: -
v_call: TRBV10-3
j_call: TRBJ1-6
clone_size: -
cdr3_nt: TGTGCCATCAGTGACCCAGGGAGGGGGTATGTACCCCTCCACTTT
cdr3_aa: CAISDPGRGYVPLHF

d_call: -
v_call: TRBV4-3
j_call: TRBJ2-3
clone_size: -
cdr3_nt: TGCGCCAGCAGCCAAGATGGGAGAGATACGCAGTATTTT
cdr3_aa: CASSQDGRDTQYF

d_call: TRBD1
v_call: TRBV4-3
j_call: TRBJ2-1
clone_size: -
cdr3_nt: TGCGCCAGCAGCCAAGATCCCCCGCGGGACAGGGGTTTCCACAATGAGCAGTTCTTC
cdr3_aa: CASSQDPPRDRGFHNEQFF

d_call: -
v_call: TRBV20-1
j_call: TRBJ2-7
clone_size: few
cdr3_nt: TGCAGTGCCGCTAAGAGACACCAATCCTACGAGCAGTACTTC
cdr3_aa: CSAAKRHQSYEQYF

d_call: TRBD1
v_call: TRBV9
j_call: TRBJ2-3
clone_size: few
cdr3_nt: TGTGCCAGCAGCGCGGGACAGGTCCTTGACACAGATACGCAGTATTTT
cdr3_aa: CASSAGQVLDTDTQYF

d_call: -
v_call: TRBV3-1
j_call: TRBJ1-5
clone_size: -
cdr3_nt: TGTGCCAGCAGACAGACAGGAAGCAATCAGCCCCAGCATTTT
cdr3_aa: CASRQTGSNQPQHF

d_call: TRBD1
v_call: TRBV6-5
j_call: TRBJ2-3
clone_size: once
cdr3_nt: TGTGCCAGCAGACCGGCGGGACAGGGTACAGATACGCAGTATTTT
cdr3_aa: CASRPAGQGTDTQYF

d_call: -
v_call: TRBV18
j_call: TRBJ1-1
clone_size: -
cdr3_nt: TGTGCCAGCTCACCTGCCCTAGATGTTTTGCCGGCTTTCTTT
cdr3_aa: CASSPALDVLPAFF

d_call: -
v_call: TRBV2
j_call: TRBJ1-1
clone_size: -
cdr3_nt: TGTGCCAGCAGCATTTTTACAGATCTGAACACTGAAGCTTTCTTT
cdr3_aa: CASSIFTDLNTEAFF

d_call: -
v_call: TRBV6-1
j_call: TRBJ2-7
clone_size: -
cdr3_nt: TGTGCCAGCAGGATTCCCTATGGGTACGAGCAGTACTTC
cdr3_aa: CASRIPYGYEQYF

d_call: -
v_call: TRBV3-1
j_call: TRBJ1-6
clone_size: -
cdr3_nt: TGTGCCAGCAGCCCCGAGACAGGTTATTCACCCCTCCACTTT
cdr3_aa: CASSPETGYSPLHF

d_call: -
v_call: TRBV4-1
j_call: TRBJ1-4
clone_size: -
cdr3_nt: TGCGCCAGCAGCCGGGACCACGCGGGTGAAAAACTGTTTTTT
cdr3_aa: CASSRDHAGEKLFF

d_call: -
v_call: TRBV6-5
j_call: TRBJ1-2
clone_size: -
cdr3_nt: TGTGCCAGCAGTTTTACGGGTGGGGGCTATGGCTACACCTTC
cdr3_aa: CASSFTGGGYGYTF

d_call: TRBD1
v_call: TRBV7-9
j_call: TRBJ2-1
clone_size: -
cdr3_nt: TGTGCCAGCAGCGAACAGGGGGCACAACTCGAGCAGTTCTTC
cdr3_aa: CASSEQGAQLEQFF

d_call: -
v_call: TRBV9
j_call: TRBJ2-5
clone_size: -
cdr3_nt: TGTGCCAGCAGCGTACTAGGGGGGGCTGACCAAGAGACCCAGTACTTC
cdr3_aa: CASSVLGGADQETQYF

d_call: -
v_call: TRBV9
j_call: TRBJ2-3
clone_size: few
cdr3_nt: TGTGCCAGCAGCGTGGGTGGTAGTTGGAACACAGATACGCAGTATTTT
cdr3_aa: CASSVGGSWNTDTQYF

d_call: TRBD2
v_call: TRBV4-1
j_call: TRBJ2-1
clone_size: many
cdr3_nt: TGCGCCAGCAGCCAAGAAAAGCGGGGGGTAGGCTATGAGCAGTTCTTC
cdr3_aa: CASSQEKRGVGYEQFF

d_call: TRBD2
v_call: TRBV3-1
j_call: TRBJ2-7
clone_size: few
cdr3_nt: TGTGCCAGCAGCTTGAGCGGGGTCTCCTACGAGCAGTACTTC
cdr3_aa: CASSLSGVSYEQYF

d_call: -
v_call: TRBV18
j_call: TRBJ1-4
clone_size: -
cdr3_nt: TGTGCCAGCTCACCGTCCTCGGTTCGAGGAGCAACTAATGAAAAACTGTTTTTT
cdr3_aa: CASSPSSVRGATNEKLFF

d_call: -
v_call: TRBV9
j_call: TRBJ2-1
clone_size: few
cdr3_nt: TGTGCCAGTAGCCCCCCTCGGGGCACCTACAATGAGCAGTTCTTC
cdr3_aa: CASSPPRGTYNEQFF

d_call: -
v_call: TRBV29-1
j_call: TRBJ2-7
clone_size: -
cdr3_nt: TGCAGCGTTGTGAGGGACTACGAGCAGTACTTC
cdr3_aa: CSVVRDYEQYF

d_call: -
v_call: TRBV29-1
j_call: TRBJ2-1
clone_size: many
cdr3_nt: TGCAGCGTTGACCCACCGTCCAATGAGCAGTTCTTC
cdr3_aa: CSVDPPSNEQFF

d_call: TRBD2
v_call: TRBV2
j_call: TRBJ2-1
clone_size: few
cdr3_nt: TGTGCCAGCTTGACTAGCGGGCGGTCCTACAATGAGCAGTTCTTC
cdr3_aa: CASLTSGRSYNEQFF

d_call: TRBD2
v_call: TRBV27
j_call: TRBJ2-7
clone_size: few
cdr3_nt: TGTGCCAGCAGTGCCCTGACTAGCGGGCTGTGGAACGAGCAGTACTTC
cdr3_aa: CASSALTSGLWNEQYF

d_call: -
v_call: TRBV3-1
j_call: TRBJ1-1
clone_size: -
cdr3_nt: TGTGCCAGCAGCCAATATACGGGTGATGAAGCTTTCTTT
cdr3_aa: CASSQYTGDEAFF